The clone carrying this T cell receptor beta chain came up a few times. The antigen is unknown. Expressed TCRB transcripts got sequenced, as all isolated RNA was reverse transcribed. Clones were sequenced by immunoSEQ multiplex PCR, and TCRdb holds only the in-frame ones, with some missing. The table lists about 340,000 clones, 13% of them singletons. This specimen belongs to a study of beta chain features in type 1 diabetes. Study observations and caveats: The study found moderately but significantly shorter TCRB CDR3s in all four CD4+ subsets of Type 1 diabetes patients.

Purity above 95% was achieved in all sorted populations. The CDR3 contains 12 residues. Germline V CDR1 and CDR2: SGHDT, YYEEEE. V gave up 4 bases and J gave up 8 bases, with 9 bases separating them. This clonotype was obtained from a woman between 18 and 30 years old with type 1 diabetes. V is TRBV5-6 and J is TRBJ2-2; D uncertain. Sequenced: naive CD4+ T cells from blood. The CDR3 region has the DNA TGTGCCAGCAGCCGGAGAGTAGGGGAGCTGTTTTTT. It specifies CASSRRVGELFF.